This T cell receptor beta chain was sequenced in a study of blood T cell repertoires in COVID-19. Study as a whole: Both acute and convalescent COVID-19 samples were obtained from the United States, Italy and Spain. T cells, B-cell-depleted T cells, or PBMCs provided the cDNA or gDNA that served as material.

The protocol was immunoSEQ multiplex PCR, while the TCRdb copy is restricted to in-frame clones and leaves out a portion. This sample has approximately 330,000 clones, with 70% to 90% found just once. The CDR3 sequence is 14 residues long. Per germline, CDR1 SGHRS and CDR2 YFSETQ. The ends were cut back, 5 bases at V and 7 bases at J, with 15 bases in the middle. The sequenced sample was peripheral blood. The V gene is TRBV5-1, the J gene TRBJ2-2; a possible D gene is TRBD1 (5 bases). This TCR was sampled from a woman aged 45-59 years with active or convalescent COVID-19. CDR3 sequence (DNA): TGCGCCAGCAGAAGCCAACAGGTGAACGGGGAGCTGTTTTTT. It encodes CASRSQQVNGELFF.